This TCR beta chain derives from a study of blood T cell repertoires in COVID-19. Study-wide background: Spain, Italy and the United States supplied samples that represented acute and convalescent COVID-19. Nucleic acid was either cDNA or gDNA, and it came from T cells, B-cell-depleted T cells, or PBMCs.

As processed by the authors: Estimated nucleated cell counts came from reference gene primer amplification. Sequencing was performed with immunoSEQ multiplex PCR; in TCRdb, only in-frame clones are kept and a portion is missing. V and J calls and clone size follow that table, whereas D and trimming were derived from the DNA. The sample contains around 60,000 clones, around 83% of which appear only once. The source of this sequence is a woman aged 80 or over with acute or convalescent COVID-19. The specimen sequenced was peripheral blood.

The DNA of the CDR3 is TGTGCCAGCACCTGGGCAGTCAGGGGTCGCAATCAGCCCCAGCATTTT. It codes for CASTWAVRGRNQPQHF. The chain employs TRBV28 and TRBJ1-5, with a tentative D call TRBD1 (6 bases). Germline lookup yields CDR1 MDHEN and CDR2 SYDVKM. The CDR3 contains 16 residues. V was pared by 7 bases and J by 2 bases, with 18 bases between. Full variable domain (rest looked up from reference TRBV28 and TRBJ1-5): DVKVTQSSRYLVKRTGEKVFLECVQDMDHENMFWYRQDPGLGLRLIYFSYDVKMKEKGDIPEGYSVSREKKERFSLILESASTNQTSMYLCASTWAVRGRNQPQHFGDGTRLSIL.